Here is one T cell receptor beta chain with its context. The antigen is undetermined. These data come from a study of cytomegalovirus exposure and HLA in healthy donors. Turning to the study itself: The same platform was used for the 130 or so validation repertoires and the roughly 600 first-cohort repertoires, a later analysis reported.

General observations from the study: It was found in a later analysis that first-cohort TCR clusters tended to co-occur in the 90 to 150 validation repertoires.

Germline assignment: CDR1 SGHNT and CDR2 YYREEE (reference sequence). This CDR3 has 16 amino acids. The V segment lost 0 bases and the J segment 6 bases; nucleotides outside the gene matches: 9. The data were produced by immunoSEQ multiplex PCR, yet TCRdb's version contains in-frame clones alone and is incomplete. The sample records hundreds of thousands of clones, approximately 82% being singletons. This rearrangement joins TRBV5-4 to TRBJ2-3; 8 positions agree with TRBD1. This sequence originates from a woman under 30 in good health and CMV-seronegative. The sequenced sample was PBMCs. The DNA for the CDR3 is TGTGCCAGCAGCTTGGGCAGGGGGCTGGATTCGGATACGCAGTATTTT. Translation gives CASSLGRGLDSDTQYF. Full variable domain (rest looked up from reference TRBV5-4 and TRBJ2-3): ETGVTQSPTHLIKTRGQQVTLRCSSQSGHNTVSWYQQALGQGPQFIFQYYREEENGRGNFPPRFSGLQFPNYSSELNVNALELDDSALYLCASSLGRGLDSDTQYFGPGTRLTVL.